These T cell receptor beta chains were read from a single sample in a study of early T cells in non-severe SARS-CoV-2 infection. TCRdb reanalysed the 5' RACE reads using MiXCR and keeps one entry per CDR3 protein. Of roughly 64,000 distinct CDR3 sequences in the sample, approximately 10% were seen once. The sample consisted of whole blood, taken at baseline. All receptors come from an adult who was a healthcare worker with PCR-confirmed SARS-CoV-2 infection or an uninfected control (not recorded which). Both conserved end residues are part of each CDR3. D genes are given only for firm matches. Rows may omit the clone size; those that give it use once, few, many or a size class.

D	size	V	J	CDR3	DNA
NA	NA	TRBV20-1	TRBJ2-1	CSASEGANNEQFF	TGCAGTGCTAGTGAAGGGGCGAACAATGAGCAGTTCTTC
NA	NA	TRBV20-1	TRBJ1-2	CSARVGGQSYGYTF	TGCAGTGCTAGAGTGGGAGGACAGTCCTATGGCTACACCTTC
NA	NA	TRBV29-1	TRBJ2-1	CSVARGRSYNEQFF	TGCAGCGTTGCCCGGGGCCGCTCCTACAATGAGCAGTTCTTC
NA	many	TRBV7-2	TRBJ1-1	CASSYLNTEAFF	TGTGCCAGCAGCTATTTGAACACTGAAGCTTTCTTT
NA	NA	TRBV7-2	TRBJ2-3	CASSLFFDTQYF	TGTGCCAGCAGCTTATTTTTCGATACGCAGTATTTT
NA	NA	TRBV19	TRBJ2-2	CASTQNTGELFF	TGTGCCAGTACCCAAAACACCGGGGAGCTGTTTTTT
NA	NA	TRBV12-3/TRBV12-4	TRBJ1-1	CASSLTSNTEAFF	TGTGCCAGCAGTTTGACAAGTAACACTGAAGCTTTCTTT
TRBD2	NA	TRBV11-2	TRBJ2-3	CASRLAGGITDTQYF	TGTGCCAGCAGGCTAGCGGGGGGGATCACAGATACGCAGTATTTT
NA	NA	TRBV20-1	TRBJ2-7	CSARDQNFFSYEQYF	TGCAGTGCTAGAGATCAAAATTTTTTCTCCTACGAGCAGTACTTC
TRBD2	medium-sized	TRBV12-3/TRBV12-4	TRBJ2-3	CASSFGLAGTDTQYF	TGTGCCAGCAGTTTCGGACTAGCTGGTACAGATACGCAGTATTTT
NA	few	TRBV7-9	TRBJ1-4	CASSSQDATNEKLFF	TGTGCCAGCAGCTCTCAGGATGCAACTAATGAAAAACTGTTTTTT
TRBD1	many	TRBV15	TRBJ1-2	CATSRDRTGDYGYTF	TGTGCCACCAGCAGAGATAGGACAGGGGATTATGGCTACACCTTC
NA	many	TRBV7-7	TRBJ2-5	CASSLGAGETQYF	TGTGCTAGCAGCTTGGGGGCTGGTGAGACCCAGTACTTC
NA	few	TRBV28	TRBJ1-2	CASRPGGAVRDGYTF	TGTGCCAGCAGGCCTGGTGGCGCGGTGAGGGATGGCTACACCTTC
NA	few	TRBV18	TRBJ2-2	CASSPFPDFLLLNTGELFF	TGTGCCAGCTCACCATTTCCCGACTTCCTCTTGCTGAACACCGGGGAGCTGTTTTTT
TRBD2	NA	TRBV9	TRBJ2-3	CASSVGRGGLEDTQYF	TGTGCCAGCAGCGTAGGTCGGGGGGGCCTGGAAGATACGCAGTATTTT
NA	NA	TRBV6-6	TRBJ1-1	CASTRWGSSGTEAFF	TGTGCCAGCACCAGGTGGGGTTCTTCTGGCACTGAAGCTTTCTTT
NA	NA	TRBV20-1	TRBJ1-3	CSAPGPPGPTIYF	TGCAGTGCCCCCGGGCCGCCAGGGCCCACCATATATTTT
NA	few	TRBV25-1	TRBJ2-3	CASSVLGTSTDTQYF	TGTGCCAGCAGTGTGCTCGGGACTAGCACAGATACGCAGTATTTT
TRBD2	few	TRBV7-6	TRBJ2-3	CASSSRTSATDTQYF	TGTGCCAGCAGCTCCCGGACTAGCGCCACAGATACGCAGTATTTT
TRBD1	NA	TRBV14	TRBJ2-2	CASSLDRGWTGELFF	TGTGCCAGCAGCCTTGACAGGGGATGGACCGGGGAGCTGTTTTTT
NA	few	TRBV14	TRBJ2-2	CASSRTNTGELFF	TGTGCCAGCAGCCGTACGAACACCGGGGAGCTGTTTTTT
NA	few	TRBV7-8	TRBJ2-1	CASSSQENSYNEQFF	TGTGCCAGCAGCTCACAGGAAAACTCCTACAATGAGCAGTTCTTC
NA	NA	TRBV6-6	TRBJ2-3	CASTLGPGTDTQYF	TGTGCCAGCACCCTCGGTCCGGGGACAGATACGCAGTATTTT
NA	few	TRBV30	TRBJ1-1	CAWSPRGGEAFF	TGTGCCTGGAGTCCCCGGGGAGGTGAAGCTTTCTTT
NA	many	TRBV19	TRBJ1-5	CANRDPRPQHF	TGTGCCAATAGGGACCCCAGGCCCCAGCATTTT
NA	NA	TRBV30	TRBJ2-7	CAWSVRAYEQYF	TGTGCCTGGAGTGTAAGAGCCTACGAGCAGTACTTC
NA	many	TRBV20-1	TRBJ1-1	CSARGEGEKINMNTEAFF	TGCAGTGCTAGAGGGGAGGGTGAGAAGATTAATATGAACACTGAAGCTTTCTTT
NA	few	TRBV6-2/TRBV6-3	TRBJ1-1	CASSYGGTTEAFF	TGTGCCAGCAGTTACGGAGGGACCACTGAAGCTTTCTTT
NA	many	TRBV5-1	TRBJ2-5	CASSLGRGEQETQYF	TGCGCCAGCAGCTTGGGTCGCGGGGAACAAGAGACCCAGTACTTC
NA	NA	TRBV2	TRBJ2-7	CASSGPSYEQYF	TGTGCCAGCAGTGGGCCCAGCTACGAGCAGTACTTC
NA	few	TRBV18	TRBJ2-5	CASSPRGLETQYF	TGTGCCAGCTCACCGCGGGGGCTAGAGACCCAGTACTTC
TRBD1	NA	TRBV6-2/TRBV6-3	TRBJ2-1	CASSYRRTGVIYNEQFF	TGTGCCAGCAGTTATCGTCGGACAGGGGTGATCTACAATGAGCAGTTCTTC
NA	NA	TRBV5-5	TRBJ1-1	CASSRTVTGGLSRAFF	TGTGCCAGCAGCAGAACGGTGACCGGAGGGTTGAGTAGAGCTTTCTTT
NA	NA	TRBV7-8	TRBJ1-5	CASSSPPQPQHF	TGTGCCAGCAGCTCACCCCCTCAGCCCCAGCATTTT
NA	few	TRBV14	TRBJ2-7	CASSQDLNGYEQYF	TGTGCCAGCAGCCAAGATCTCAACGGGTACGAGCAGTACTTC
NA	few	TRBV6-2/TRBV6-3	TRBJ2-5	CASSYGEEQETQYF	TGTGCCAGCAGTTACGGGGAAGAGCAAGAGACCCAGTACTTC
NA	few	TRBV3-1	TRBJ2-6	CASSPVTLRQASGPGANVLTF	TGTGCCAGCAGCCCCGTTACGCTAAGGCAGGCCTCGGGCCCTGGGGCCAACGTCCTGACTTTC
TRBD2	few	TRBV7-6	TRBJ2-1	CASSPGLAGGLINEQFF	TGTGCCAGCAGCCCTGGACTAGCGGGGGGGCTTATCAATGAGCAGTTCTTC
NA	few	TRBV11-1	TRBJ1-1	CASSQPSGSEAFF	TGTGCCAGCAGCCAACCCTCAGGATCTGAAGCTTTCTTT
NA	NA	TRBV3-1	TRBJ1-2	CASSQRQSVYGYTF	TGTGCCAGCAGCCAACGCCAGTCGGTCTATGGCTACACCTTC
NA	few	TRBV6-6	TRBJ2-7	CASLGVGDTTYEQYF	TGTGCCAGCTTGGGGGTTGGGGACACTACCTACGAGCAGTACTTC
TRBD1	few	TRBV12-3/TRBV12-4	TRBJ2-3	CASSFRGRGSSTDTQYF	TGTGCCAGCAGTTTCAGGGGGAGAGGATCTAGCACAGATACGCAGTATTTT
NA	many	TRBV11-2	TRBJ2-3	CASSLMAVSTDTQYF	TGTGCCAGCAGCTTAATGGCGGTTAGCACAGATACGCAGTATTTT
TRBD1	NA	TRBV6-5	TRBJ2-3	CASSYRGRDTQYF	TGTGCCAGCAGTTACAGGGGGCGAGATACGCAGTATTTT
NA	once	TRBV6-1	TRBJ2-7	CASSEALGLSYEQYF	TGTGCCAGCAGTGAAGCGCTGGGACTGTCCTACGAGCAGTACTTC